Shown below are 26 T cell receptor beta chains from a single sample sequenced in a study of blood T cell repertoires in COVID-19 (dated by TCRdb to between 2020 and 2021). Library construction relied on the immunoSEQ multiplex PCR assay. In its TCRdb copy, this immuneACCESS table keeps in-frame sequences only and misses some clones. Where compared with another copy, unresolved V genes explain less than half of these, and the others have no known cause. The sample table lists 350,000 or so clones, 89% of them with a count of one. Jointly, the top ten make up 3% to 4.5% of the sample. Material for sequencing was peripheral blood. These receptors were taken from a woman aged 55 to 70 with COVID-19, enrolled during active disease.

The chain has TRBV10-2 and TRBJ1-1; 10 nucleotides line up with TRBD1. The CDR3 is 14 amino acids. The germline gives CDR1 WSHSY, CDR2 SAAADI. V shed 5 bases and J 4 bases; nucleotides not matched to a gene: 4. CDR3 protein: CASSFWTGGTEAFF. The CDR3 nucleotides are TGCGCCAGCAGTTTTTGGACAGGGGGCACTGAAGCTTTCTTT.

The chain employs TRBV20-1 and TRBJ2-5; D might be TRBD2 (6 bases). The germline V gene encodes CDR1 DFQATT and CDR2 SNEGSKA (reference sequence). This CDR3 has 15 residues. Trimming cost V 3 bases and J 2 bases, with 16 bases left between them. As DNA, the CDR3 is TGCAGTGCTAGTTACCCGGGACTCCCTCAAGAGACCCAGTACTTC. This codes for CSASYPGLPQETQYF.

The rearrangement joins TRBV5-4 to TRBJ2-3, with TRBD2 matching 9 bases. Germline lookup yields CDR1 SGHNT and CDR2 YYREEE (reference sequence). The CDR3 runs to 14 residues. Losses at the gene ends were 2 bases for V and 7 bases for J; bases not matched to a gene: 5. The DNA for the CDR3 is TGTGCCAGCAGCTTAGTAGCGGGGGAAAATACGCAGTATTTT. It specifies CASSLVAGENTQYF.

In nucleotides, the CDR3 is TGTGCCAGCAGCTGGGGGACTAGCGGGTACGAGCAGTACTTC. It encodes CASSWGTSGYEQYF. The rearrangement uses TRBV11-2 and TRBJ2-7; 12 positions agree with TRBD2. Looked up from germline, CDR1 is SGHAT and CDR2 is FQNNGV. There are 14 residues in the CDR3. V was clipped by 4 bases and J by 4 bases; unmatched bases: 2.

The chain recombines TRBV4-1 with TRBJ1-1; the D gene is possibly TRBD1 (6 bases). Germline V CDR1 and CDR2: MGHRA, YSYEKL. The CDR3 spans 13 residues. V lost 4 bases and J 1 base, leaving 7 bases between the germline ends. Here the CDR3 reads CASSPGQNTEAFF. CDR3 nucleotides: TGCGCCAGCAGCCCGGGACAGAACACTGAAGCTTTCTTT.

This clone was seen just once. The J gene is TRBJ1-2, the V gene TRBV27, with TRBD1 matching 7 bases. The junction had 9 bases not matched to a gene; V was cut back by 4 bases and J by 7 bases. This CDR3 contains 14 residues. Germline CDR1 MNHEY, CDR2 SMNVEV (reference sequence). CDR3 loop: CASSSQGGTSGYTF. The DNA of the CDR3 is TGTGCCAGCAGTTCCCAGGGGGGTACTAGTGGCTACACCTTC.

CDR3 residues: CSGGSGYTF. DNA of the CDR3: TGCAGTGGGGGCAGTGGCTACACCTTC. The V gene is TRBV20-1, the J gene TRBJ1-2, with TRBD1 as a possible D gene (5 bases). CDR1 and CDR2 from the germline V gene are DFQATT and SNEGSKA (reference sequence). The CDR3 spans 9 residues. V shed 7 bases and J shed 7 bases, with 7 bases lying between them.

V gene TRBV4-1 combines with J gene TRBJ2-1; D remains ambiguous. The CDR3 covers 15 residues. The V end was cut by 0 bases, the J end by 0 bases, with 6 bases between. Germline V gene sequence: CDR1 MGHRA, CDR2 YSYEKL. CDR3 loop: CASSQDMSSYNEQFF. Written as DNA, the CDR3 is TGCGCCAGCAGCCAAGATATGAGCTCCTACAATGAGCAGTTCTTC.

In nucleotides, the CDR3 is TGTGCCAGCTCAAGACAGGGGAATCAGCCCCAGCATTTT. This encodes CASSRQGNQPQHF. This chain links TRBV18 with TRBJ1-5; 8 positions agree with TRBD1. V lost 5 bases to trimming and J lost 4 bases; unmatched junction nucleotides: 1. CDR3 size: 13 residues. The V gene's germline CDR1 is KGHSH and CDR2 LQKENI.

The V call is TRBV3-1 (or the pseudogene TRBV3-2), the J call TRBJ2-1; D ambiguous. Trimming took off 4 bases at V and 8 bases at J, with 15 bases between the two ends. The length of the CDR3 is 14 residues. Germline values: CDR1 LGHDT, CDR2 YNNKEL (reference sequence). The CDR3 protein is CASSLHTDTDEQFF. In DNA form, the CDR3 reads TGTGCCAGCAGCCTCCATACTGACACGGATGAGCAGTTCTTC.

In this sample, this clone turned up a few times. CDR3 bases: TGTGCCAGCAGCCAGACAGGGTCTAGCAATCAGCCCCAGCATTTT. This sequence encodes CASSQTGSSNQPQHF. The chain is built from TRBV2 and TRBJ1-5; 7 bases are a match to TRBD1. From germline, CDR1 is SNHLY and CDR2 FYNNEI. V lost 6 bases to trimming and J lost 0 bases; unmatched junction nucleotides: 5. The CDR3 has 15 amino acids. Using reference TRBV2 and TRBJ1-5 for the parts outside the CDR3, the full variable domain is EPEVTQTPSHQVTQMGQEVILRCVPISNHLYFYWYRQILGQKVEFLVSFYNNEISEKSEIFDDQFSVERPDGSNFTLKIRSTKLEDSAMYFCASSQTGSSNQPQHFGDGTRLSIL.

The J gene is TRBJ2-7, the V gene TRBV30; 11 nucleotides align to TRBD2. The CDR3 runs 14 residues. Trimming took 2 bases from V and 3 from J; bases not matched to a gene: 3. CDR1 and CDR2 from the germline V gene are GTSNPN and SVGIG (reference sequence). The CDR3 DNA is TGTGCCTGGAGTACTAGCGGGGGTGACTACGAGCAGTACTTC. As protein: CAWSTSGGDYEQYF.

CDR3 loop: CASSHRLAGALGETQYF. The CDR3 DNA sequence: TGTGCCAGCAGCCACAGACTAGCGGGGGCCCTTGGGGAGACCCAGTACTTC. The chain joins TRBV3-1 (or the pseudogene TRBV3-2) to TRBJ2-5; TRBD2 agrees at 12 bases. In germline, CDR1 is LGHDT, CDR2 YNNKEL (reference sequence). The V gene end was trimmed by 3 bases and the J gene end by 5 bases; junction bases not matched to a gene: 10. The CDR3 is 17 residues long.

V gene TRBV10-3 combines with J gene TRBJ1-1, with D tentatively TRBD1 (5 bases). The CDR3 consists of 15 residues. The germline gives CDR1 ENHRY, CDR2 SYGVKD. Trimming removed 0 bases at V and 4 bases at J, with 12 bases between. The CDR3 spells CAISESFQGSTEAFF. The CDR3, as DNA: TGTGCCATCAGTGAGTCGTTCCAGGGTAGCACTGAAGCTTTCTTT.

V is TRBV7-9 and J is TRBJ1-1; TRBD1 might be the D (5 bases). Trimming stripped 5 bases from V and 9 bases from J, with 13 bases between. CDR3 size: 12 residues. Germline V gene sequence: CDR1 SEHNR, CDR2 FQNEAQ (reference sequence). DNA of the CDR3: TGTGCCAGCAGCCCCACCGGGGGTAAAGCTTTCTTT. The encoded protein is CASSPTGGKAFF.

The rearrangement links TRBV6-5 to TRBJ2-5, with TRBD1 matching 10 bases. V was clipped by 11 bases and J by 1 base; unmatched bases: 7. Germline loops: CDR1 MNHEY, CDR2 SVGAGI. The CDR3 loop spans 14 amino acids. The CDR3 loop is CASNRDRGQETQYF. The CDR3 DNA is TGTGCCTCTAACCGGGACAGGGGCCAAGAGACCCAGTACTTC.

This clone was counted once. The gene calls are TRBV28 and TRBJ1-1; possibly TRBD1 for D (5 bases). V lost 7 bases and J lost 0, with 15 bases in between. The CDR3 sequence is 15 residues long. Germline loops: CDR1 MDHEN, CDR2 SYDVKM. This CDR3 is CASNFWGSMNTEAFF. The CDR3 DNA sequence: TGTGCCAGCAACTTTTGGGGCAGCATGAACACTGAAGCTTTCTTT.

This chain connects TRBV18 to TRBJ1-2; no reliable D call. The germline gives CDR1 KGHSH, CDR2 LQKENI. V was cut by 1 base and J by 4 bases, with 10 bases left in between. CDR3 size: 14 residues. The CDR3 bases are TGTGCCAGCTCACCACTGGCAGGCTCCTATGGCTACACCTTC. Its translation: CASSPLAGSYGYTF.

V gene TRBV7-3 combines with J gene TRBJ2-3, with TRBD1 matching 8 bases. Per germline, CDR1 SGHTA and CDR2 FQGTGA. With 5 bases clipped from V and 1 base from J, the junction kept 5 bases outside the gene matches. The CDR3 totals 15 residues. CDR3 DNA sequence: TGTGCCAGCAGCGGGCGGGGACAGGGCACAGATACGCAGTATTTT. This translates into CASSGRGQGTDTQYF.

Here the CDR3 reads CASRSGGALNEKLFF. CDR3 sequence (DNA): TGTGCCAGCAGGTCGGGTGGGGCCCTTAATGAAAAACTGTTTTTT. The rearrangement links TRBV7-2 to TRBJ1-4, with TRBD1 as a possible D gene (5 bases). The CDR3 sequence is 15 residues long. Trimming left V 6 bases short and J 4 bases short, with 15 bases between. Germline V gene sequence: CDR1 SGHTA, CDR2 FQGNSA.

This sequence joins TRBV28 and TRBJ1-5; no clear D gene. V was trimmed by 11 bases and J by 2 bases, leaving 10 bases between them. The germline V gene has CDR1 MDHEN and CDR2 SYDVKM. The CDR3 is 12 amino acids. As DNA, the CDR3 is TGTGCCTCCGGTCAGGGCAATCAGCCCCAGCATTTT. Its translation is CASGQGNQPQHF. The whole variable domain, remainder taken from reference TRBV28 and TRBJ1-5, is DVKVTQSSRYLVKRTGEKVFLECVQDMDHENMFWYRQDPGLGLRLIYFSYDVKMKEKGDIPEGYSVSREKKERFSLILESASTNQTSMYLCASGQGNQPQHFGDGTRLSIL.

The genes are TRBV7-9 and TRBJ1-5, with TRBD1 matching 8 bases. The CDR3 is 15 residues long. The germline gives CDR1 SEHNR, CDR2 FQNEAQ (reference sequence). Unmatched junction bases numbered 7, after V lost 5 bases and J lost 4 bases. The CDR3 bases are TGTGCCAGCAGCCGGACAGGGCACAAGAATCAGCCCCAGCATTTT. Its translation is CASSRTGHKNQPQHF.

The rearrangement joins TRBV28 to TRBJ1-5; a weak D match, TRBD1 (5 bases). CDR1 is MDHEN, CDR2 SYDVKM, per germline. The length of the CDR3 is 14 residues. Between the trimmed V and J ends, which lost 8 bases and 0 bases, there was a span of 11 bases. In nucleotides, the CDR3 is TGTGCCAGCGTGGGAGGGGCTAGCAATCAGCCCCAGCATTTT. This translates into CASVGGASNQPQHF.

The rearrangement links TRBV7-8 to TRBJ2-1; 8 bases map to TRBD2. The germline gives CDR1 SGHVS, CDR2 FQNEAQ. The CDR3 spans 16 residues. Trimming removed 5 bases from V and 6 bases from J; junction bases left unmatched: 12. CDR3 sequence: CASSPWSAGALNEQFF. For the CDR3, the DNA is TGTGCCAGCAGCCCCTGGTCAGCGGGGGCTCTCAATGAGCAGTTCTTC. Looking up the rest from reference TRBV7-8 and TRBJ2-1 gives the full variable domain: GAGVSQSPRYKVAKRGQDVALRCDPISGHVSLFWYQQALGQGPEFLTYFQNEAQLDKSGLPSDRFFAERPEGSVSTLKIQRTQQEDSAVYLCASSPWSAGALNEQFFGPGTRLTVL.

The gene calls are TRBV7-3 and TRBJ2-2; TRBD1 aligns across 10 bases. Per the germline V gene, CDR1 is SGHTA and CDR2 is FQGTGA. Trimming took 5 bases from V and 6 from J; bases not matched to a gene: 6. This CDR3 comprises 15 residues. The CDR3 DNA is TGTGCCAGCAGCCCCCGGGACAGGGGTTCCGGGGAGCTGTTTTTT. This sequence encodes CASSPRDRGSGELFF.

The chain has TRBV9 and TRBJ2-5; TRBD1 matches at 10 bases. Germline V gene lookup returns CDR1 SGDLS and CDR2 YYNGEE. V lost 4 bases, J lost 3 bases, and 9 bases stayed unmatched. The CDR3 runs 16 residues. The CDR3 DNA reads TGTGCCAGCAGCCTGGGGACAGGGGATGGGGAAGAGACCCAGTACTTC. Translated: CASSLGTGDGEETQYF.